This TCR beta chain stems from a study of T cell responses to AZD1222 COVID-19 vaccine (dated by TCRdb to about 2021). About the study as a whole: A total of under 250 trial participants underwent TCR sequencing, of whom more than 200 had received two doses of AZD1222 and some 26 had received two doses of the MenACWY control vaccine. Trial participants were enrolled into age subgroups of 18-55, 56-69 and 70-plus years, which contained about 150, 27 and 61 TCR-sequenced participants, respectively.

Beyond this particular receptor, the publication reports: In the small 56-69-year group, the increase in depth fell short of significance, most likely because of low power. A significant rise in spike-specific TCR breadth and depth was observed after two AZD1222 doses relative to day 0 and relative to MenACWY recipients. CD4 TCRs associated with the vaccine covered the entire spike protein, and the dominant responses were in regions 160-218 and 743-854. Participants were mostly white British, with more females than males. The authors suggested clonal diversity may have been underestimated. No day 14 peak-response samples were available, so repertoires were characterized only after the peak T cell response. Conclusions about previously exposed vaccinees were limited because only 5 or 6 AZD1222 recipients were SARS-CoV-2 seropositive at baseline. Reportedly, close to half of the unique spike-specific TCRs recognized epitopes lying outside the regions that are mutated in the B.1.351 and B.1.1.7 variants.

Taken with the paper, the label for time point translates to: about 28 days (+/-7) after the second vaccine dose. AZD1222 recipients given second doses at about 4 weeks or at about 12 weeks were pooled, since spike-specific TCR depth and breadth were not found to differ between the two schedules. The vaccinee samples were drawn from two UK trials, COV001 and COV002, one of which was a single-blind randomized controlled phase 2/3 trial testing AZD1222 (ChAdOx1 nCoV-19) in healthy adults. For TCRbeta chain sequencing, PBMC samples were collected from trial participants at day 0 and at day 28 after the second dose. The CDR3 regions of human TCRbeta chains were analyzed by immunosequencing. For the original study's pipeline: TCRs in the repertoires were matched against a reference library of SARS-CoV-2-specific TCRs that had been generated with the MIRA antigen-specificity platform. Breadth was defined as the fraction of unique TCRs that were SARS-CoV-2-associated. Depth was defined as the fraction of total T cells that were SARS-CoV-2-associated. Using the MIRA data, each spike-specific TCR was assigned both to the spike region to which the TCR was reactive and to a CD4 or CD8 class. Log10-transformed breadth and depth values were compared by one-way ANOVA with Sidak's multiple comparisons tests. Held by TCRdb, this immuneACCESS table contains in-frame sequences only and omits some clones. Under half of the omission traces to an unresolved V gene where checked; the cause of the rest is unknown. The V and J calls and the clone size are those of that table, but D and trimming were determined from the DNA. In this sample the table shows about 150,000 clones, about nine tenths of which occur a single time. The top ten constitute roughly 3.2% of the sample.

This clone has ten or more counts. Its antigen remains unidentified. Per-nucleotide qualities are absent, and no much larger clonotype sits a single base away. A distance of 5 bases separates the germline ends of V and J, which lose 2 bases and 6 bases respectively. The CDR3 runs 12 residues from the cysteine to the phenylalanine. Only CDR3 DNA is held: 36 bases, read in frame from base 1. CDR1 and CDR2 were assigned from the germline V gene (reference sequence) as LNHDA and SQIVND. The sequences come from peripheral blood, collected 28 days after the second AZD1222 dose. The rearrangement combines TRBV19 with TRBJ2-1, with the D gene too uncertain to name. The TCR comes from an adult who received the AZD1222 COVID-19 vaccine. The CDR3 sequence is CASSILANEQFF. In nucleotides, the sequence is TGTGCCAGTAGTATACTGGCCAATGAGCAGTTCTTC.